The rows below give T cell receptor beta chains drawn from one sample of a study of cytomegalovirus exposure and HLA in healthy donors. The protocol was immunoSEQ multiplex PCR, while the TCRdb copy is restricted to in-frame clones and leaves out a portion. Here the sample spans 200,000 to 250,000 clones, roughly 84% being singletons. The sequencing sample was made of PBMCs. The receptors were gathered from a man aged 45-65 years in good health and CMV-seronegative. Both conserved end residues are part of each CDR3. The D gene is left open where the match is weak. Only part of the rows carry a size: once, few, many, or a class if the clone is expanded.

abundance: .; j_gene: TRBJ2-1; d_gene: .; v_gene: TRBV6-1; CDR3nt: TGTGCCAGTAATTATAGGCGGATCCAGTACAATGAGCAGTTCTTC; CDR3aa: CASNYRRIQYNEQFF
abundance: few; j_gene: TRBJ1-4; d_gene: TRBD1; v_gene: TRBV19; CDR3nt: TGTGCCAGTAGTTCAACAGGGGGTTTTGAAAAACTGTTTTTT; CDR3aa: CASSSTGGFEKLFF
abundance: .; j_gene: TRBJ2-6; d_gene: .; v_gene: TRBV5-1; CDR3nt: TGCGCCAGCAGCCCTATATTAGCCTCTGGGGCCAACGTCCTGACTTTC; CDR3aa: CASSPILASGANVLTF
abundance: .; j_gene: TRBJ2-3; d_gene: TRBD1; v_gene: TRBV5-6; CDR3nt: TGTGCCAGCAGCGGAACCGGGACAGGCAGCACAGATACGCAGTATTTT; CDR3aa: CASSGTGTGSTDTQYF
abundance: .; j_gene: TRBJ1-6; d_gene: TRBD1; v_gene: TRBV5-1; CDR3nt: TGCGCCAGCAGCTCCGGGACAGGGGGGGAGTCACCCCTCCACTTT; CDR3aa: CASSSGTGGESPLHF
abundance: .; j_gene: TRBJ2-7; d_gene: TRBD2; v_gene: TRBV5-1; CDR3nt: TGCGCCAGCAGCTCCGGACTAGCGGGGGACTACGAGCAGTACTTC; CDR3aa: CASSSGLAGDYEQYF
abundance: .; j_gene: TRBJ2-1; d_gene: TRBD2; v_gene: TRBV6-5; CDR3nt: TGTGCCAGCAGTTACGGGTCCAGCGGGAGTCGAGAGCAGTTCTTC; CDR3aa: CASSYGSSGSREQFF
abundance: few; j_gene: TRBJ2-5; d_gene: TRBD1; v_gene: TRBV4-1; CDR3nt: TGCGCCAGCAGCCAAGATTCAGGGGGCCAAGAGACCCAGTACTTC; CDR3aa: CASSQDSGGQETQYF
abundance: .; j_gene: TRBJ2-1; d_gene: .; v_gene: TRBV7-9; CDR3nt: TGTGCCAGCAGCTCGACTAGGTTTTTTATAGGCTATGAGCAGTTCTTC; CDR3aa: CASSSTRFFIGYEQFF
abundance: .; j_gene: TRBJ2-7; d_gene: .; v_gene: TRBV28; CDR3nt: TGTGCCAGCGGGCGGGGGCTCAACGAGCAGTACTTC; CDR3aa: CASGRGLNEQYF
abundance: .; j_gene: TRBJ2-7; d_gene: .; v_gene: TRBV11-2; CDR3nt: TGTGCCAGCAGCTTCAACTACGAGCAGTACTTC; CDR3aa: CASSFNYEQYF
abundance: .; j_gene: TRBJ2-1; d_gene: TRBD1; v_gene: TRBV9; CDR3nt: TGTGCCAGCAGCGTAGGGGACAGAAGGGGTCAGGAGCAGTTCTTC; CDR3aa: CASSVGDRRGQEQFF
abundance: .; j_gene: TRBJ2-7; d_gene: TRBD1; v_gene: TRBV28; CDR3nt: TGTGCCAGCAGTCTGACCTTCCGGGACAGATCCTACGAGCAGTACTTC; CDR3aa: CASSLTFRDRSYEQYF
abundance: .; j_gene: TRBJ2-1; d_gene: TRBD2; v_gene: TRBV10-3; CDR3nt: TGTGCCATCAGTGAGGGTAGCGGGATATCGTACAATGAGCAGTTCTTC; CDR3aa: CAISEGSGISYNEQFF
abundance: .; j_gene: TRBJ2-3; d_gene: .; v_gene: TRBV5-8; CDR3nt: TGTGCCAGCAGCTTGGGAGAGGGAACAGATACGCAGTATTTT; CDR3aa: CASSLGEGTDTQYF
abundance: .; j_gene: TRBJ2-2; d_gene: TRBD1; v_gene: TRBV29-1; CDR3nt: TGCAGCGTTGGGACAGGGGGCACCGGGGAGCTGTTTTTT; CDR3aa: CSVGTGGTGELFF
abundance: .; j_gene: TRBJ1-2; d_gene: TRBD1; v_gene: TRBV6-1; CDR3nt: TGTGCCAGCAGTGTGGACAGGAACTATGGCTACACCTTC; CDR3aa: CASSVDRNYGYTF
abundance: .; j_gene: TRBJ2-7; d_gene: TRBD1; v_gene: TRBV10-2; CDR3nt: TGCGCCAGCAGTGCGGGACAGGCCTACGAGCAGTACTTC; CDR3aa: CASSAGQAYEQYF
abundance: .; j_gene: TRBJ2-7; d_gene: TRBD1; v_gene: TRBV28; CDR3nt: TGTGCCAGCAGAGGTAGCCAGGGGGTCCACGAGCAGTACTTC; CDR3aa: CASRGSQGVHEQYF
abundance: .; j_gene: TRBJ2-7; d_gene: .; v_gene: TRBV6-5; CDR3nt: TGTGCCAGCAGTTACTCGGGCAGCTCCTACGAGCAGTACTTC; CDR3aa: CASSYSGSSYEQYF
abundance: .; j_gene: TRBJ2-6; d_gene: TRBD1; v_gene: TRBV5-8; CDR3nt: TGTGCCAGCAGCCGGACAGGATCTGGGGCCAACGTCCTGACTTTC; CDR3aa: CASSRTGSGANVLTF
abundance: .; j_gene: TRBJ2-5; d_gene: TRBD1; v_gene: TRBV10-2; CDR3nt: TGCGCCAGCAGTGATGGGGACAGGGGTTTCCGAGAGACCCAGTACTTC; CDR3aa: CASSDGDRGFRETQYF
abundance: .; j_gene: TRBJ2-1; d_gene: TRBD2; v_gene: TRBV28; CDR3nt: TGTGCCAGCAGTTACGAACCTCTAGCGGGCCGCTCCTACAATGAGCAGTTCTTC; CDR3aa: CASSYEPLAGRSYNEQFF
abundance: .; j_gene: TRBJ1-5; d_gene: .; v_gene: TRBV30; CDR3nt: TGTGCCTGGAGTGAACGGGAGAATCAGCCTCAGCATTTT; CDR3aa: CAWSERENQPQHF
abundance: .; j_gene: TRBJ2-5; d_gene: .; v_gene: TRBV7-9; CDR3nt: TGTGCCAGCAGCTTAGGTGCAGTGATGGAGACCCAGTACTTC; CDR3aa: CASSLGAVMETQYF
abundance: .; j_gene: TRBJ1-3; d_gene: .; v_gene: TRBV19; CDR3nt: TGTGCCAGTAGTACCGACAGCCTCTCTGGAAACACCATATATTTT; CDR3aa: CASSTDSLSGNTIYF
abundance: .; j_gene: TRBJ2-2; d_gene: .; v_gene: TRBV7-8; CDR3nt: TGTGCCAGCAGCCAACAGAAAGTCGCCGGGGAGCTGTTTTTT; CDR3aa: CASSQQKVAGELFF
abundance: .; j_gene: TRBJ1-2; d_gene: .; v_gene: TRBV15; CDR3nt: TGTGCCACCAGCACAGGGGCCTCCACGGACTATGGCTACACCTTC; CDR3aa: CATSTGASTDYGYTF
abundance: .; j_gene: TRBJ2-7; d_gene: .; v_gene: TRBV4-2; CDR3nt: TGTGCCAGCAGCTTGCAAGTTAGTCACTACGAGCAGTACTTC; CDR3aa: CASSLQVSHYEQYF
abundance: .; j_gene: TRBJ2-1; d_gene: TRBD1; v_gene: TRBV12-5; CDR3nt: TGTGCTAGTGGTTCCCCCCACAGGGGGCAGGTCTACAATGAGCAGTTCTTC; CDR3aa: CASGSPHRGQVYNEQFF
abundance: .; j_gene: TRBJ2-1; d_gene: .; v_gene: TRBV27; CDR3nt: TGTGCCAGCAGTTTCTCGGCGGTACTATTTCAGTTCTTC; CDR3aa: CASSFSAVLFQFF
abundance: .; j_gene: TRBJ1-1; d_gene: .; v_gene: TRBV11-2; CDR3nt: TGTGCCAGCAGCCCCCGGGGAGACTTGATGAACACTGAAGCTTTCTTT; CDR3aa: CASSPRGDLMNTEAFF
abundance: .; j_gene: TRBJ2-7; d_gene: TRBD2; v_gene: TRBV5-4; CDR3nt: TGTGCCAGCAGCAAAGGGACTAGCGCCTCCTACGAGCAGTACTTC; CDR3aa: CASSKGTSASYEQYF
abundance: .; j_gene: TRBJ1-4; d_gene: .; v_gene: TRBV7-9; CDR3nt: TGTGCCAGCAGCTTGGATTCGGGAGGAGAGGAAGAAAAACTGTTTTTT; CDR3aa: CASSLDSGGEEEKLFF
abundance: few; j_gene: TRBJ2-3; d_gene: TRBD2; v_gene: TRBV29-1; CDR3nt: TGCAGCGTTGAAGGTGTAGCGGGAGGGGGGACAGATACGCAGTATTTT; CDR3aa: CSVEGVAGGGTDTQYF
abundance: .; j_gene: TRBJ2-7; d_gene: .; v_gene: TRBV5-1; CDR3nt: TGCGCCAGCGGTCCGGCCCGGGACACTCCCTACGAGCAGTACTTC; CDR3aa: CASGPARDTPYEQYF
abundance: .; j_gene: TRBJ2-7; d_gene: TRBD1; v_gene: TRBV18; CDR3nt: TGTGCCAGCTCACCGCCAACAGGGGGCGCTGGCGAGCAGTACTTC; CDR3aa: CASSPPTGGAGEQYF
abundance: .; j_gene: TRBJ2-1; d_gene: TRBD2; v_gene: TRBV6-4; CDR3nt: TGTGCCAGCAGTAAGGATAGCGGGAGGGCGGATGAGCAGTTCTTC; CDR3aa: CASSKDSGRADEQFF
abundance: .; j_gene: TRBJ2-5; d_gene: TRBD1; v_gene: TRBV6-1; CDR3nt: TGTGCCAGCAGGGGACAGGGGCGGACCCAGTACTTC; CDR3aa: CASRGQGRTQYF
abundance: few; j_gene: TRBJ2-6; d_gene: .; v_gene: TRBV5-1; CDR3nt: TGCGCCAGCAGCTTGTTCCTCTCTGGGGCCAACGTCCTGACTTTC; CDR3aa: CASSLFLSGANVLTF
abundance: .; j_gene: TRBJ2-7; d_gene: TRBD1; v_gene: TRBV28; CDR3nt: TGTGCCAGCAGTTTGTGGGGACAGGGGCAAACCTACGAGCAGTACTTC; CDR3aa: CASSLWGQGQTYEQYF
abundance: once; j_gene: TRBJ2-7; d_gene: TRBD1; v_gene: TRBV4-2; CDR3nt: TGTGCCAGCAGCCAAATGGGTCAGGGGGCGCTTTCCTACGAGCAGTACTTC; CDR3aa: CASSQMGQGALSYEQYF
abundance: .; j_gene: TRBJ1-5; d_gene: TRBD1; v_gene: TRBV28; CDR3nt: TGTGCCAGCAGCTCTGACAGGGGGCTAGTTCAGCCCCAGCATTTT; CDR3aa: CASSSDRGLVQPQHF
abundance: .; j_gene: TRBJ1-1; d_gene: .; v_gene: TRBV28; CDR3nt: TGTGCCAGCAGCCTAGGGGGAGGGACCAACACTGAAGCTTTCTTT; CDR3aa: CASSLGGGTNTEAFF
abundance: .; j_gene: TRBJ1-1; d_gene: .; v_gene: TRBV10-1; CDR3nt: TGCGCCAGCAGGGAAGGCGGGGGGAACACTGAAGCTTTCTTT; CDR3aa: CASREGGGNTEAFF
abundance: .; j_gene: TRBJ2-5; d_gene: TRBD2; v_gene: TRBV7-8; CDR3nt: TGTGCCAGCAGGGGGGGGTCTGAGACCCAGTACTTC; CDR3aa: CASRGGSETQYF
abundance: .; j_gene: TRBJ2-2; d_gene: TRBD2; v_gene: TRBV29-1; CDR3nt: TGCAGCGCCTATCAGGGACTAGCGGGAGGTGGCACCGGGGAGCTGTTTTTT; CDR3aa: CSAYQGLAGGGTGELFF
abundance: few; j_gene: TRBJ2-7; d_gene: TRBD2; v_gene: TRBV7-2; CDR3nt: TGTGCCAGCAGCTCGAGACTAGCGAGCTCCTACGAGCAGTACTTC; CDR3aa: CASSSRLASSYEQYF
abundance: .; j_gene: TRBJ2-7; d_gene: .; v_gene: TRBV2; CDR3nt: TGTGCCAGCAGTGGGGGGCCAGGCAGTAAGTACTTC; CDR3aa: CASSGGPGSKYF